This entry describes one T cell receptor (beta chain). Here immunoSEQ multiplex PCR was the method, and the copy in TCRdb shows in-frame clones only, minus some. The sample lists about 49,000 clones, 75% to 85% occurring once. Trimming took 6 bases from V and 8 from J; bases not matched to a gene: 11. The CDR3 runs to 15 residues. The V gene's germline CDR1 is LGHDT and CDR2 YNNKEL (reference sequence). The entry originates in a study of blood T cell repertoires in COVID-19. The receptor was isolated from an older woman with acute or convalescent COVID-19. The chain has TRBV3-1 (or the pseudogene TRBV3-2) and TRBJ2-1, with TRBD1 matching over 9 bases. Sequencing was done on a sample of peripheral blood. In DNA form, the CDR3 reads TGTGCCAGCAGTTATGGGACAGGGAACGTCTATGAGCAGTTCTTC. It specifies CASSYGTGNVYEQFF.